These 3 T cell receptor beta chains were sequenced from one sample in a study of CD8+ T cells in alopecia areata. Isolated RNA was reverse transcribed into cDNA used as the sequencing template. Produced via immunoSEQ multiplex PCR; TCRdb's table is partial and in-frame only. In the table there are about 140,000 clones, 51% of which are singletons. Sample: CD4+ T cells sorted from blood, taken at week 0. The receptors come from a human donor with alopecia areata.

The sample holds a few counts of this clone. CDR3 nucleotide sequence: TGTGCCAGCACCATGAGTACAGCGGACTCCTACAATGAGCAGTTCTTC. Encoded protein: CASTMSTADSYNEQFF. The rearrangement joins TRBV7-9 to TRBJ2-1; weak D call: TRBD2 (5 bases). The CDR3 covers 16 residues. V was shortened by 7 bases and J by 0 bases, with 16 bases between the two germline ends. In germline, CDR1 is SEHNR, CDR2 FQNEAQ (reference sequence).

J is TRBJ2-5 and V is TRBV5-1; TRBD2 matches 11 bases. Trimming cost V 3 bases and J 4 bases; bases outside gene matches: 8. Germline V CDR1 and CDR2: SGHRS, YFSETQ. The CDR3 has 16 residues. The DNA for the CDR3 is TGCGCCAGCAGCTCGGATGGGACTAGCGGAGGAGAGACCCAGTACTTC. It encodes CASSSDGTSGGETQYF.

This clone was seen a few times. The chain recombines TRBV28 with TRBJ1-4; TRBD1 might be the D (6 bases). CDR1 and CDR2 from the germline V gene are MDHEN and SYDVKM. The CDR3 has 12 amino acids. V was shortened by 6 bases and J by 8 bases, with 10 bases between the two germline ends. The CDR3 spells CASRVDREKLFF. Written as DNA, the CDR3 is TGTGCCAGCAGGGTGGACAGAGAAAAACTGTTTTTT.